These T cell receptor beta chains were read from a single sample in a study of siplizumab effects on memory and regulatory T cells. The protocol was immunoSEQ multiplex PCR, while the TCRdb copy is restricted to in-frame clones and leaves out a portion. The sample includes 70,000 to 95,000 clones, roughly 96% of them seen just once. Specimen: naive CD4+ T cells sorted from blood. Source of these receptors: a human donor in good health. CDR3s include the opening cysteine and the closing phenylalanine or tryptophan. D genes are given only for firm matches. For some rows the clone size is stated as once, few or many, or as a class when expanded; others skip it.

clone_size	d_call	j_call	v_call	cdr3_nt	cdr3_aa
.	TRBD1	TRBJ1-4	TRBV7-8	TGTGCCAGCAGCCCCCGGGACAGGGGGGTTGGTGAAAAACTGTTTTTT	CASSPRDRGVGEKLFF
.	.	TRBJ2-7	TRBV30	TGTGCCTGGAGTGGGAACTTTTTAGGGGTCCACGAGCAGTACTTC	CAWSGNFLGVHEQYF
.	.	TRBJ2-5	TRBV19	TGTGCCAGTAGTATTAGTGGCAGGGGACGGGAGACCCAGTACTTC	CASSISGRGRETQYF
.	TRBD2	TRBJ2-2	TRBV7-2	TGTGCCAGCAGCACCAGGACTAGCGGCACCGGGGAGCTGTTTTTT	CASSTRTSGTGELFF
.	TRBD1	TRBJ1-2	TRBV5-6	TGTGCCAGCAGCCCCGGGACAGGGTGGTATGGCTACACCTTC	CASSPGTGWYGYTF
.	.	TRBJ1-4	TRBV7-9	TGTGCCTGCGGGAGTAATGAAAAACTGTTTTTT	CACGSNEKLFF
.	.	TRBJ2-5	TRBV2	TGTGCCAGCAGTGAAGTGGGGGGAAGAGAGACCCAGTACTTC	CASSEVGGRETQYF
.	TRBD1	TRBJ2-3	TRBV7-3	TGTGCCAGCAGCGCCAAACCGGGACAGGGCTCGGCAGATACGCAGTATTTT	CASSAKPGQGSADTQYF
.	.	TRBJ2-3	TRBV11-3	TGTGCCAGCAGCCCCCTAGGGGAGAACACAGATACGCAGTATTTT	CASSPLGENTDTQYF
once	.	TRBJ1-3	TRBV5-5	TGTGCCAGCAGCTTGTCGGAGAACACCATATATTTT	CASSLSENTIYF
.	.	TRBJ2-3	TRBV27	TGTGCCAGCAGTCTTAACACAGATACGCAGTATTTT	CASSLNTDTQYF
.	.	TRBJ1-3	TRBV4-1	TGCGCCAGCAGCCAAGATACAGTCTCTGGAAACACCATATATTTT	CASSQDTVSGNTIYF
.	TRBD1	TRBJ1-2	TRBV6-4	TGTGCCACCCAAGACAGGGTAGGTGGCTACACCTTC	CATQDRVGGYTF
.	.	TRBJ2-7	TRBV7-5	TGTGTCAGAAGCGCGGACAGGGTCTACGAGCAGTACTTC	CVRSADRVYEQYF
.	TRBD1	TRBJ2-1	TRBV7-9	TGTGCCAGCAGCTTTCTGGACAGGGCAGGGAATGAGCAGTTCTTC	CASSFLDRAGNEQFF
.	.	TRBJ2-3	TRBV11-1	TGTGCCAGCAGTGAGTCCACAGATACGCAGTATTTT	CASSESTDTQYF
.	.	TRBJ1-2	TRBV10-3	TGTGCCATCAGCATTGGACACCTAAACTATGGCTACACCTTC	CAISIGHLNYGYTF
.	TRBD1	TRBJ2-3	TRBV27	TGTGCCAGCAGTCCATCCACAGGGGGGATATCAGATACGCAGTATTTT	CASSPSTGGISDTQYF
.	.	TRBJ1-4	TRBV25-1	TGTGCCAGCAGGGTCAGGGTGGGTGAAAAACTGTTTTTT	CASRVRVGEKLFF
.	.	TRBJ1-6	TRBV19	TGTGCCAGTAGTATACGGACGAAGGTATCCTATAATTCACCCCTCCACTTT	CASSIRTKVSYNSPLHF
.	.	TRBJ2-2	TRBV6-1	TGTGCCAGCAGTGAGGCCTCGAACACCGGGGAGCTGTTTTTT	CASSEASNTGELFF
.	.	TRBJ1-4	TRBV10-3	TGTGCCATCCGGAATCGTGAGGATGAAAAACTGTTTTTT	CAIRNREDEKLFF
once	TRBD1	TRBJ2-7	TRBV6-6	TGTGCCAGCAGTTACTCCGGGACAGCTCACTACGAGCAGTACTTC	CASSYSGTAHYEQYF
.	.	TRBJ1-1	TRBV12-5	TGTGCTAGTGGTTTGGTTGTCACTGAAGCTTTCTTT	CASGLVVTEAFF
.	.	TRBJ1-2	TRBV7-9	TGTGCCAGCAGCTCTGGGACCCAGGGGTGGGGCTACACCTTC	CASSSGTQGWGYTF
.	.	TRBJ1-5	TRBV4-1	TGCGCCAGCAGCCAAGACGGCGGGGGCCATAGCAATCAGCCCCAGCATTTT	CASSQDGGGHSNQPQHF
.	TRBD2	TRBJ2-3	TRBV11-2	TGTGCCAGCAGCTTCAAGGGACTAGCGGCAGATACGCAGTATTTT	CASSFKGLAADTQYF
.	.	TRBJ2-4	TRBV5-1	TGCGCCAGCAGTTCGGACAGAGCCAAAAACATTCAGTACTTC	CASSSDRAKNIQYF
.	.	TRBJ2-3	TRBV6-4	TGTGCCAGCAGTGAAGACAAGGGGGGCACAGATACGCAGTATTTT	CASSEDKGGTDTQYF
.	.	TRBJ2-1	TRBV7-2	TGTGCCAGCAGCCCCCTTTTGGCCCCGCGGAATGAGCAGTTCTTC	CASSPLLAPRNEQFF
.	.	TRBJ1-2	TRBV4-1	TGCGCCAGCAGCCAAGTGGGGATCTATGGCTACACCTTC	CASSQVGIYGYTF
.	.	TRBJ1-5	TRBV10-3	TGTGCCATCAGTGAGGGGCTCTATAGCAATCAGCCCCAGCATTTT	CAISEGLYSNQPQHF
.	.	TRBJ1-2	TRBV9	TGTGCCAGCAGCGTCGACATCAACTATGGCTACACCTTC	CASSVDINYGYTF
.	TRBD1	TRBJ1-6	TRBV18	TGTGCCAGCTCGCCAAAGGACAGGGGAAATTCACCCCTCCACTTT	CASSPKDRGNSPLHF
.	TRBD1	TRBJ1-6	TRBV5-4	TGTGCCAGCAGCTTGGAACATCGACAGGGGACCCTCCCTTCACCCCTCCACTTT	CASSLEHRQGTLPSPLHF
once	.	TRBJ2-2	TRBV15	TGTGCCACCAGCAGTCACGTGACTTTAGCCGGGGAGCTGTTTTTT	CATSSHVTLAGELFF